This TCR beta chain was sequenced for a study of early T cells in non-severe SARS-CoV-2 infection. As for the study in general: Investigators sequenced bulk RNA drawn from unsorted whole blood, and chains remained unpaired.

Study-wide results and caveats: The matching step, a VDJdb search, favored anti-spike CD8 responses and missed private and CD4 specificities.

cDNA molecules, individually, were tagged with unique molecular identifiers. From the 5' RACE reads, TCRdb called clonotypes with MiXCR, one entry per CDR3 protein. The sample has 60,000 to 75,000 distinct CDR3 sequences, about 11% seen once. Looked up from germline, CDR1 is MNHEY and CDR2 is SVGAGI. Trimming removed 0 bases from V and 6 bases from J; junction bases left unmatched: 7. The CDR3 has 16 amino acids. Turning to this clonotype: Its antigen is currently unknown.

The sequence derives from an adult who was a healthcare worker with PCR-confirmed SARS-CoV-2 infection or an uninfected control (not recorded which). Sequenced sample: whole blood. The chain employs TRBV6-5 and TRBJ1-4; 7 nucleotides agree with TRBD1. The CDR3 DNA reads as TGTGCCAGCAGTTACTCCATCGACAGGGTCTATGAAAAACTGTTTTTT. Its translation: CASSYSIDRVYEKLFF.